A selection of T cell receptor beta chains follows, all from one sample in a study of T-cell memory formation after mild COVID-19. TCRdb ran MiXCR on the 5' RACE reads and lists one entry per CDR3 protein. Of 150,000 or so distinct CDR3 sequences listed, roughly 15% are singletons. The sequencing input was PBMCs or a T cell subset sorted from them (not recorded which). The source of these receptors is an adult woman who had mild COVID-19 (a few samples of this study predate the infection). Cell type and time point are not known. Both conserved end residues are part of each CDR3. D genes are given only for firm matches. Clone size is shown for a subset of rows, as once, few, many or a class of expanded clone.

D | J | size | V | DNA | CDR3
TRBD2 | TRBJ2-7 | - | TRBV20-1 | TGCAGTGCTAGAGATTCGGCTAGCGGGAGGTCCTACGAGCAGTACTTC | CSARDSASGRSYEQYF
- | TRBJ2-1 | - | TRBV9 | TGTGCCAGCAGCGTAGAAGGGCGGGCCGGGAAGAATGAGCAGTTCTTC | CASSVEGRAGKNEQFF
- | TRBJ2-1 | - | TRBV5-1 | TGCGCCAGCAGCTTGCAGTACAATGAGCAGTTCTTC | CASSLQYNEQFF
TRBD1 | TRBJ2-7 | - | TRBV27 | TGTGCCAGCAGTTTGGGACAGGGGCCATCGAGTGAGCAGTACTTC | CASSLGQGPSSEQYF
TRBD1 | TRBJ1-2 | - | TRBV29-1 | TGCAGCGCCGATTCGACAGGGTCGAACTATGGCTACACCTTC | CSADSTGSNYGYTF
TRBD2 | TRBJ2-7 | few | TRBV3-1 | TGTGCCAGCAGCCAGCTAAGCGGGGGTCGATCCTACGAGCAGTACTTC | CASSQLSGGRSYEQYF
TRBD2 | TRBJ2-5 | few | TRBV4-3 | TGCGCCAGCAGCCAGGGGGGGACTAGAGCCGAGACCCAGTACTTC | CASSQGGTRAETQYF
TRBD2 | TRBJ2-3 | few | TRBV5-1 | TGCGCCAGCAGCTTGGCAAGGACTAGCGGGGCCTACACAGATACGCAGTATTTT | CASSLARTSGAYTDTQYF
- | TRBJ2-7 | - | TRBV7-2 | TGTGCCAGCAGCTTAGTCAGGAGGAACGAGCAGTACTTC | CASSLVRRNEQYF
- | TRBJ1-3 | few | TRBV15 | TGTGCCACCAGCAGAGAACAAGCCTCCTCTGGAAACACCATATATTTT | CATSREQASSGNTIYF
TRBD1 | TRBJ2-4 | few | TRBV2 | TGTGCCGGGCTCTACCGGGACAGGGGCAAAAACATTCAGTACTTC | CAGLYRDRGKNIQYF
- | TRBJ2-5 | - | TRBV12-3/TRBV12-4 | TGTGCCAGCAGGGCGGGACGATCCCAAGAGACCCAGTACTTC | CASRAGRSQETQYF
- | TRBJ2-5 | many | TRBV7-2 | TGTGCCAGCAGCTTAGCGGGAGGAGAGACCCAGTACTTC | CASSLAGGETQYF
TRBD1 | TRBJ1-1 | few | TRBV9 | TGTGCCAGCAGCCCCCCGGGACAGGGAGGATCTGAAGCTTTCTTT | CASSPPGQGGSEAFF
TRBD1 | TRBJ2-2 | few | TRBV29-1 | TGCAGCGCTGCAACCGGGACAGGGGTTACCGGGGAGCTGTTTTTT | CSAATGTGVTGELFF
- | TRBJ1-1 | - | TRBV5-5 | TGTGCCAGCAGCTTGTCGCTGAACCCCGTGAACACTGAAGCTTTCTTT | CASSLSLNPVNTEAFF
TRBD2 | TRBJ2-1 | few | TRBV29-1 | TGCAGCGTTAGCGGGGGGCTCAGAAGCTCCTACAATGAGCAGTTCTTC | CSVSGGLRSSYNEQFF
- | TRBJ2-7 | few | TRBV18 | TGTGCCAGCTCACCCCAGGGGTTTAGCTCCTACGAGCAGTACTTC | CASSPQGFSSYEQYF
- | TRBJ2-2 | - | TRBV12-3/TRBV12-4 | TGTGCCAGCAGTTTAAACTCCCAGTTGTCGACCGGGGAGCTGTTTTTT | CASSLNSQLSTGELFF